This TCR beta chain came from a study of low-dose radiotherapy and immunotherapy resistance in tumors. Study information: 1 Gy per fraction was delivered to Cohort 2 every two weeks, for 13 Gy total over 26 weeks. Intravenous nivolumab 240 mg every two weeks plus ipilimumab 1 mg/kg every six weeks was given to patients. The 200 mg/m2 dose of intravenous cyclophosphamide was given every two weeks, one day before radiation and immunotherapy.

The germline CDR1 and CDR2 sequences are SGHRS and YFSETQ. The CDR3 has 17 amino acids. Trimming took 0 bases from V and 7 from J; bases not matched to a gene: 11. Time point described: before trial treatment. The treatment that donors received included nivolumab, ipilimumab, aspirin, low-dose cyclophosphamide and low-dose radiotherapy. TRAV and TRBV primers primed cDNA for both TCRalpha and TCRbeta. With a constant-region primer and a V-primer adapter, TCRs were subjected to 20 to 25 PCR cycles of amplification. MiXCR, applied by TCRdb to the reads, yields one record per CDR3 protein. This sample carries more than 50,000 distinct CDR3 sequences, about 25% of them seen once, and the ten largest clones take 6.6%.

The receptor was isolated from a male donor with rectosigmoid adenocarcinoma. The sequencing here drew on PBMCs, taken before treatment. The chain links TRBV5-1 to TRBJ2-1; 9 nucleotides agree with TRBD1. CDR3 nucleotide sequence: TGCGCCAGCAGCTTGGCTCTGGACAGGGGACACAGGAATGAGCAGTTCTTC. The encoded protein is CASSLALDRGHRNEQFF.